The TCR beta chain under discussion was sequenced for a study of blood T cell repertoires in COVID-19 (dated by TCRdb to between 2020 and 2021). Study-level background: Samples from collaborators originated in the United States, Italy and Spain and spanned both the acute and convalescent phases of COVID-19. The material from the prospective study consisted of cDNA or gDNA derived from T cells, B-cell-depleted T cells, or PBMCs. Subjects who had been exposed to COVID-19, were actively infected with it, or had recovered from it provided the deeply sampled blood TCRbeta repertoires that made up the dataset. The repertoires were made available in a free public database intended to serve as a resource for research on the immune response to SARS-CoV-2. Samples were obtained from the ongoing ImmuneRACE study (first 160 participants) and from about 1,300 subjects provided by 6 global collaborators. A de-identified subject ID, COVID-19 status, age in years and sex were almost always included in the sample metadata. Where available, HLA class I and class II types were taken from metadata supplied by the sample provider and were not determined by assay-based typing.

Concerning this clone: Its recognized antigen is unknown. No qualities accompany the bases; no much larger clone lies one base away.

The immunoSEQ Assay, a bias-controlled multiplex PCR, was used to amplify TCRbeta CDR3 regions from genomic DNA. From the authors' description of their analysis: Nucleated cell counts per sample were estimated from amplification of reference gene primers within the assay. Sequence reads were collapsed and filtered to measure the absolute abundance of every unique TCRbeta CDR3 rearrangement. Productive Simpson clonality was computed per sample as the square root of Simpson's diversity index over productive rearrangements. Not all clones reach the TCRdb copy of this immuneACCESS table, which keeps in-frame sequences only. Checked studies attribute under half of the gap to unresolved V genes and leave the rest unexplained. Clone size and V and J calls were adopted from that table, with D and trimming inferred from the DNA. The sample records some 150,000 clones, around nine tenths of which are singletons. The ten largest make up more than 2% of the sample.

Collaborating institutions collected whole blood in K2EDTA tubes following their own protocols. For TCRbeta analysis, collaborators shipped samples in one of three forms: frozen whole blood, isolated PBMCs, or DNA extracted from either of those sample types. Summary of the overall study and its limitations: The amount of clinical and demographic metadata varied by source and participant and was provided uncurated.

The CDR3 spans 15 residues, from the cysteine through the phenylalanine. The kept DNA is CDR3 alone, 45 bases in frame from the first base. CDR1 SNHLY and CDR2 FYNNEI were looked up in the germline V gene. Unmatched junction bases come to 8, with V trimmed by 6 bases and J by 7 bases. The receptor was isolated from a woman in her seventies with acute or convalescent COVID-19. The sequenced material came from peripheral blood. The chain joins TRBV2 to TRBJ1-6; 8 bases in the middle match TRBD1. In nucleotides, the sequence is TGTGCCAGCAGCCAGACAGGGGCCCTCAATTCACCCCTCCACTTT. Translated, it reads CASSQTGALNSPLHF.